Listed here is a single TCR beta chain. Sequenced material consisted of expressed TCRB transcripts (all of the isolated RNA was reverse transcribed). Clones were sequenced by immunoSEQ multiplex PCR, and TCRdb holds only the in-frame ones, with some missing. The table shows a few hundred thousand clones, with 25% to 30% occurring only once. These data belong to a study of beta chain features in type 1 diabetes. Germline lookup yields CDR1 SEHNR and CDR2 FQNEAQ (reference sequence). Losses at the gene ends were 8 bases for V and 2 bases for J; bases not matched to a gene: 9. This CDR3 contains 15 residues.

Sequences were obtained from central memory CD4+ T cells from blood. The chain has TRBV7-9 and TRBJ2-1; 7 bases fit TRBD2. The TCR sequence derives from a man aged 30-40 years in good health. The CDR3 sequence: CASYPGAGAYNEQFF. The DNA of the CDR3 is TGTGCCAGCTACCCCGGGGCGGGAGCCTACAATGAGCAGTTCTTC.